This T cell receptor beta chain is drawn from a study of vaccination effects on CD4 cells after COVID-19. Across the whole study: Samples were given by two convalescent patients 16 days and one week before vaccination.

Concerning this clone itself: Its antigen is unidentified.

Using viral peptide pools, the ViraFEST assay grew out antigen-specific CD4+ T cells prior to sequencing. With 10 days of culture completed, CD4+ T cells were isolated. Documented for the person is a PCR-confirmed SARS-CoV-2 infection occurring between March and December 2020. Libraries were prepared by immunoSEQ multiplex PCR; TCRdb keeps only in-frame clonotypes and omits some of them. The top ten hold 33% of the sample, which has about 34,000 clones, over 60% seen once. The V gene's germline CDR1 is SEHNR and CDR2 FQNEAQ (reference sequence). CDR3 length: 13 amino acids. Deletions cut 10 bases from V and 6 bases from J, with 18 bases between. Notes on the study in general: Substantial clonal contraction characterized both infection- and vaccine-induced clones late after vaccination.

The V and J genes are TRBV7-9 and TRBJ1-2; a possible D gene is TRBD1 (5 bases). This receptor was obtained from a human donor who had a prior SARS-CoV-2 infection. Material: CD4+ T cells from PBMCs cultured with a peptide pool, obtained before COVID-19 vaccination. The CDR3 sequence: CATTGRGGDGYTF. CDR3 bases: TGTGCCACCACTGGGAGAGGAGGGGATGGCTACACCTTC. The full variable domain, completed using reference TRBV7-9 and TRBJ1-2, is DTGVSQNPRHKITKRGQNVTFRCDPISEHNRLYWYRQTLGQGPEFLTYFQNEAQLEKSRLLSDRFSAERPKGSFSTLEIQRTEQGDSAMYLCATTGRGGDGYTFGSGTRLTVV.